These 17 T cell receptor beta chains share one sample of origin, sequenced in a study of blood T cell repertoires in COVID-19. The data were produced by immunoSEQ multiplex PCR, yet TCRdb's version contains in-frame clones alone and is incomplete. The table shows 150,000 to 200,000 clones, with roughly 84% occurring only once. Sequenced material: PBMCs or T cells enriched from blood (not recorded which). These receptors were collected from an older woman who had recovered from COVID-19.

J is TRBJ1-6 and V is TRBV5-6; 8 positions agree with TRBD1. This CDR3 has 14 amino acids. The germline CDR1 and CDR2 sequences are SGHDT and YYEEEE. Trimming removed 4 bases from V and 7 bases from J; junction bases left unmatched: 4. The DNA of the CDR3 is TGTGCCAGCAGCGGGACAGGAGGAAATTCACCCCTCCACTTT. This gives the protein CASSGTGGNSPLHF.

This rearrangement joins TRBV19 to TRBJ1-1; D uncertain. Germline V CDR1 and CDR2: LNHDA, SQIVND (reference sequence). V was trimmed by 0 bases and J by 5 bases, leaving 4 bases between them. The CDR3 loop spans 12 amino acids. The chain's CDR3 is CASSIEQTEAFF. The CDR3 DNA follows: TGTGCCAGTAGTATAGAACAGACTGAAGCTTTCTTT.

This chain uses TRBV4-1 with TRBJ2-4; weak D call: TRBD2 (6 bases). Trimming pared 1 base from V and 0 bases from J, leaving 16 bases between. Germline CDR1 is MGHRA and CDR2 is YSYEKL. CDR3 length equals 18 residues. CDR3 bases: TGCGCCAGCAGCCAAGGCCGGGGAGGCAGAATAGCCAAAAACATTCAGTACTTC. This codes for CASSQGRGGRIAKNIQYF.

The CDR3 coding sequence is TGTGCCAGCAGCCGACAGGGGGCCAGCACAGATACGCAGTATTTT. It encodes CASSRQGASTDTQYF. The genes are TRBV2 and TRBJ2-3, with 10 positions matching TRBD1. V shed 6 bases and J 0 bases; nucleotides not matched to a gene: 3. The CDR3 loop spans 15 amino acids. Germline V gene data show CDR1 as SNHLY and CDR2 as FYNNEI.

The chain carries TRBV7-2 and TRBJ2-1, with 8 bases identical to TRBD2. This CDR3 has 16 residues. The trim removed 4 bases at V and 2 bases at J, leaving 7 bases unmatched. Germline assignment: CDR1 SGHTA and CDR2 FQGNSA. This CDR3 is CASSYLPGGAYNEQFF. The CDR3 DNA is TGTGCCAGCAGCTACCTCCCCGGGGGGGCCTACAATGAGCAGTTCTTC.

V usage is TRBV28 and J usage is TRBJ2-1; 11 bases agree with TRBD2. This CDR3 spans 13 amino acids. The ends lost 9 bases at V and 7 bases at J; junction bases unmatched: 5. Germline V gives CDR1 MDHEN, CDR2 SYDVKM. CDR3 nucleotide sequence: TGTGCCAGTAGGCTAGCGGGAGGTAATGAGCAGTTCTTC. Its protein product is CASRLAGGNEQFF.

This clone was found a few times. CDR3 nucleotides: TGTGCCAGCAGCCGAAACAGGGAGGGCGGCTACACCTTC. It codes for CASSRNREGGYTF. The V call is TRBV5-4, the J call TRBJ1-2, with a tentative D call TRBD1 (6 bases). Trimming removed 4 bases from V and 8 bases from J, with 15 bases in between. This CDR3 has 13 amino acids. The germline gives CDR1 SGHNT, CDR2 YYREEE (reference sequence).

This chain uses TRBV18 with TRBJ1-1; the match to TRBD1 covers 8 bases. V lost 8 bases to trimming and J lost 5 bases; unmatched junction nucleotides: 10. Germline CDR1 is KGHSH and CDR2 is LQKENI. This CDR3 is built from 14 residues. Here the CDR3 DNA reads TGTGCCAGCGCAAGTCAGGGGGCGGCTACTGAAGCTTTCTTT. Encoded protein: CASASQGAATEAFF.

This sequence joins TRBV28 and TRBJ1-2, with a possible D match to TRBD1 (5 bases). Trimming removed 5 bases at V and 0 bases at J, with 19 bases between. Looked up from germline, CDR1 is MDHEN and CDR2 is SYDVKM. The CDR3 length is 17 residues. The CDR3 spells CASSQRIRGLTNYGYTF. The CDR3, as DNA: TGTGCCAGCAGTCAAAGGATTAGGGGCCTCACTAACTATGGCTACACCTTC.

This sequence joins TRBV11-1 and TRBJ2-2, with D hard to call. The CDR3 consists of 13 residues. V gave up 4 bases and J gave up 6 bases, with 9 bases separating them. Germline assignment: CDR1 SGHAT and CDR2 FQDESV (reference sequence). In DNA, the CDR3 is TGTGCCAGCAGCTCTCGGAGCGCCGGGGAGCTGTTTTTT. It translates to CASSSRSAGELFF.

The chain combines TRBV5-1 with TRBJ2-5; possibly TRBD2 for D (6 bases). CDR1 SGHRS and CDR2 YFSETQ come from the germline V gene. Trimming stripped 4 bases from V and 2 bases from J, with 21 bases between. The CDR3 spans 17 residues. CDR3 nucleotides: TGCGCCAGCAGCCTAACGCCCCCGGGGGTGGGGCAAGAGACCCAGTACTTC. Protein sequence: CASSLTPPGVGQETQYF.

The rearrangement links TRBV27 to TRBJ1-6, with 8 bases identical to TRBD1. Germline V lookup: CDR1 MNHEY, CDR2 SMNVEV (reference sequence). J gave up 3 bases and V 5 bases, and 12 bases lay outside the gene matches. This CDR3 has 18 residues. As DNA, the CDR3 is TGTGCCAGCAGTCCAGGACAGGGCGTAGGAGGCTATAATTCACCCCTCCACTTT. Translated, it gives CASSPGQGVGGYNSPLHF.

The V gene is TRBV10-3, the J gene TRBJ2-5; TRBD2 matches at 7 bases. CDR3 size: 14 residues. Germline V CDR1 and CDR2: ENHRY, SYGVKD. The J segment lost 1 base and the V segment lost 6 bases, leaving 5 bases of the junction unmatched. The CDR3 spells CAIRASGPQETQYF. The CDR3 DNA reads as TGTGCCATCAGAGCTAGCGGTCCCCAAGAGACCCAGTACTTC.

This chain uses TRBV28 with TRBJ2-3, with D possibly matching TRBD1 (6 bases). Trimming pared 3 bases from V and 8 bases from J, leaving 15 bases between. The CDR3 extends over 14 amino acids. Germline-derived CDR1 and CDR2 are MDHEN and SYDVKM. The CDR3 region is CASSLPGVVGTQYF. CDR3 sequence (DNA): TGTGCCAGCAGTTTGCCAGGGGTTGTAGGTACGCAGTATTTT.

A few counts support this clone. The chain employs TRBV7-9 and TRBJ1-5, with D unresolved. V dropped 5 bases and J dropped 5 bases, with 7 bases sitting between them. Per germline, CDR1 SEHNR and CDR2 FQNEAQ (reference sequence). There are 12 residues in the CDR3. The CDR3 protein is CASSLGDQPQHF. Here the CDR3 DNA reads TGTGCCAGCAGCCTGGGCGATCAGCCCCAGCATTTT.

Only a few counts were recorded for this clone. This chain uses TRBV4-1 with TRBJ2-1, with TRBD2 matching over 10 bases. Germline-derived CDR1 and CDR2 are MGHRA and YSYEKL. V dropped 0 bases and J dropped 4; count of bases not matched to a gene: 6. The CDR3 length is 17 residues. The DNA for the CDR3 is TGCGCCAGCAGCCAAGAACCTAGCGGGAGTCTGTACAATGAGCAGTTCTTC. As protein: CASSQEPSGSLYNEQFF.

This clone appeared once. The J gene is TRBJ1-2, the V gene TRBV3-1 (or the pseudogene TRBV3-2); D unclear. This CDR3 has 14 residues. Germline V lookup: CDR1 LGHDT, CDR2 YNNKEL (reference sequence). V lost 1 base, J lost 7 bases, and 13 bases lay in between. DNA for the CDR3: TGTGCCAGCAGCCAAGTAATAACCTCCGGTGGCTACACCTTC. This encodes CASSQVITSGGYTF.